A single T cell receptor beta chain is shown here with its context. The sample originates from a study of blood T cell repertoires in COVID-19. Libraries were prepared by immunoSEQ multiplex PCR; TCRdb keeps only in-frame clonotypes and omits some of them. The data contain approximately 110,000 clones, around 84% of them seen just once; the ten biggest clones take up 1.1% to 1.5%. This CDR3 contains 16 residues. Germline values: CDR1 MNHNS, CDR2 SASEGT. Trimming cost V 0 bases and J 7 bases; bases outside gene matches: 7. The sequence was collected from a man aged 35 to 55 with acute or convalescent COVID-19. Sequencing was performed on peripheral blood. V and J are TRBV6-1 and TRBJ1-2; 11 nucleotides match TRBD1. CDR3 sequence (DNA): TGTGCCAGCAGTGAAGCGGGGACAGGGGGGATAAGTGGCTACACCTTC. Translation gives CASSEAGTGGISGYTF.